The present T cell receptor (beta chain) was sequenced within a study of regulatory T cells in long-lasting Graves disease. Overall study findings and caveats: Those with persistent Graves' had less TCR diversity than newly diagnosed patients. The study found TRBV28, TRBJ1-2 and TRBJ2-5 favored in persistent disease.

Combining iRepertoire HTBI primers with Arm-PCR of CDR3 regions, the authors built TCR beta libraries. MiXCR, run by TCRdb on the multiplex PCR reads, gives a single entry per CDR3 protein. The table includes approximately 310,000 distinct CDR3 sequences, 18% detected once. To note about this clonotype: Its target is unknown. This could be a read error, since a much larger clone is one nucleotide away.

This sample's time point: newly diagnosed GD, antithyroid drugs for less than 3 months. Scientists built the TCR library using RNA that was extracted from PBMCs. V shed 3 bases and J shed 6 bases, with 11 bases lying between them. The CDR3 sequence is 13 residues long. In germline, CDR1 is MDHEN, CDR2 SYDVKM. The chain combines TRBV28 with TRBJ1-1; perhaps TRBD1 as D (5 bases). The TCR comes from a female donor with Graves disease. Sequencing used peripheral blood mononuclear cells (PBMCs), obtained at new diagnosis, from a patient treated with antithyroid drugs. CDR3 nucleotide sequence: TGTGCCAGCAGTTTCGGGCGGGACTCTGAAGCTTTCTTT. Its protein product is CASSFGRDSEAFF.